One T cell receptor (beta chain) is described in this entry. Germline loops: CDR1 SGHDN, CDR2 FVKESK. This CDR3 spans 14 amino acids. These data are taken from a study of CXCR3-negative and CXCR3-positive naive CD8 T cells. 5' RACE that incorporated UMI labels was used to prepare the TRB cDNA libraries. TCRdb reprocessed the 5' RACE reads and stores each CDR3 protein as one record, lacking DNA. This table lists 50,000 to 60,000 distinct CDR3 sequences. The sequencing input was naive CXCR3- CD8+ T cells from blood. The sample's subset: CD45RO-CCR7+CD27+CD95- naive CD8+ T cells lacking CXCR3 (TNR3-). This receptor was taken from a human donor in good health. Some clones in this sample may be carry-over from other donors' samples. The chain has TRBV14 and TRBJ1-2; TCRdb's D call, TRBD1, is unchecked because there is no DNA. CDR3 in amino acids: CASSQDRGLDGYTF.